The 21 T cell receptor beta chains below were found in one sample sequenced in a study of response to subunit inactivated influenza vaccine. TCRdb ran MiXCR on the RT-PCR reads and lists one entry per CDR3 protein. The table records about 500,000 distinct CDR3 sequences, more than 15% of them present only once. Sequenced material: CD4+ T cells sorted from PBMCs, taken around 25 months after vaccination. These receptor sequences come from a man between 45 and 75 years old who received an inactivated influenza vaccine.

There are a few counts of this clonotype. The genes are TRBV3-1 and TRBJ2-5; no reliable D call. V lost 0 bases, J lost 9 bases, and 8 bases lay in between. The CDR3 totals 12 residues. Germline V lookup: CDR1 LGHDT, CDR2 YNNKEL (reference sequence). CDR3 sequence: CASSQDRRAQYF. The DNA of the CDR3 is TGTGCCAGCAGCCAAGATCGCCGGGCCCAGTACTTC.

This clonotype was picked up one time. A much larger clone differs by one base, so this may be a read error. The DNA of the CDR3 is TGCAGCGTTGAAGCTGGAACGGGGGGTAGTACGCAGTATTTT. It specifies CSVEAGTGGSTQYF. The chain links TRBV29-1 to TRBJ2-3; 7 positions match TRBD2. V lost 1 base, J lost 8 bases, and 9 bases stayed unmatched. There are 14 residues in the CDR3. The germline CDR1 and CDR2 sequences are SQVTM and ANQGSEA.

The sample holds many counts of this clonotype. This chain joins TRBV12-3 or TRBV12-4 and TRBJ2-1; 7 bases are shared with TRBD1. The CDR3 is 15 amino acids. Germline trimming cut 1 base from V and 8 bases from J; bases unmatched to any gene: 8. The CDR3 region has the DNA TGTGCCAGCAGTTTAGAGGGGGCCCTATTAGATGAGCAGTTCTTC. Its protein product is CASSLEGALLDEQFF.

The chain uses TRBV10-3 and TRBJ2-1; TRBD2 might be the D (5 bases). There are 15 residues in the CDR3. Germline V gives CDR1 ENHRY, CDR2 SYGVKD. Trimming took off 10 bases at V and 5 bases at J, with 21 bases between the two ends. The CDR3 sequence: CATSKVGVSDNEQFF. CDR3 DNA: TGTGCCACCTCCAAAGTCGGGGTTTCGGACAATGAGCAGTTCTTC.

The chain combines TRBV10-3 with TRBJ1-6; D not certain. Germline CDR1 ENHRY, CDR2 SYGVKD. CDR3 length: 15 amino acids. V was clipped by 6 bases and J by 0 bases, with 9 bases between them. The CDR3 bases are TGTGCCATCAGGTCCGGTAGCTCCTATAATTCACCCCTCCACTTT. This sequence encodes CAIRSGSSYNSPLHF.

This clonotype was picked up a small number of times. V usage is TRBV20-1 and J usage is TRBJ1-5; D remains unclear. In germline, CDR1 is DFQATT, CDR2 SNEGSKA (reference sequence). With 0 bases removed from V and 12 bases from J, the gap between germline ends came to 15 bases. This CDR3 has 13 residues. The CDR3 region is CSARDGGPELQHF. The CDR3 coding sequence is TGCAGTGCTAGAGATGGAGGTCCCGAGCTCCAGCATTTT.

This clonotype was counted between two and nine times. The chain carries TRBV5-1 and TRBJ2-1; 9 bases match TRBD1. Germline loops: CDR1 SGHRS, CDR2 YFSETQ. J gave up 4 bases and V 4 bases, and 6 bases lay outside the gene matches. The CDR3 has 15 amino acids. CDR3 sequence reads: CASSPGDRDYNEQFF. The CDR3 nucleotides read TGCGCCAGCAGCCCCGGGGACAGGGATTACAATGAGCAGTTCTTC.

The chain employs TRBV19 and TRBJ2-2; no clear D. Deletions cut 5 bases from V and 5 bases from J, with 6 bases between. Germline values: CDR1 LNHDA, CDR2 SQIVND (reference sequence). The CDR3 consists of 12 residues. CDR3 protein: CASSRQTGELFF. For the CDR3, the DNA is TGTGCCAGTAGTCGGCAGACCGGGGAGCTGTTTTTT.

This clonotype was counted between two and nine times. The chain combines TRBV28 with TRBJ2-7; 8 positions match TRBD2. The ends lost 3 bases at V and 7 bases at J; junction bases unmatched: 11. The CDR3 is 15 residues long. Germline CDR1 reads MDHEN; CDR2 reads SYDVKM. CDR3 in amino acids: CASSFQSGGSREQYF. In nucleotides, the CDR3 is TGTGCCAGCAGTTTTCAGAGCGGGGGCTCAAGGGAGCAGTACTTC. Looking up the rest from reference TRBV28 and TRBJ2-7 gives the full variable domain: DVKVTQSSRYLVKRTGEKVFLECVQDMDHENMFWYRQDPGLGLRLIYFSYDVKMKEKGDIPEGYSVSREKKERFSLILESASTNQTSMYLCASSFQSGGSREQYFGPGTRLTVT.

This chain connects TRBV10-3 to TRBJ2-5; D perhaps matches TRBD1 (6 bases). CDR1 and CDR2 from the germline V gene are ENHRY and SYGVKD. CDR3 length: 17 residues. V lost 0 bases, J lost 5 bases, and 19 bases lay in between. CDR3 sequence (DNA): TGTGCCATCAGTGAGTCACCAGCCAGGGGCCAGAGGGAGACCCAGTACTTC. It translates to CAISESPARGQRETQYF.

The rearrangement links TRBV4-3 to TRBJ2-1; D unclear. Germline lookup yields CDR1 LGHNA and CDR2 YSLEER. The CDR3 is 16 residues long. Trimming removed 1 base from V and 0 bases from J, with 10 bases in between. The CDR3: CASSQGPANSYNEQFF. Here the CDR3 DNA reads TGCGCCAGCAGCCAAGGGCCAGCGAACTCCTACAATGAGCAGTTCTTC.

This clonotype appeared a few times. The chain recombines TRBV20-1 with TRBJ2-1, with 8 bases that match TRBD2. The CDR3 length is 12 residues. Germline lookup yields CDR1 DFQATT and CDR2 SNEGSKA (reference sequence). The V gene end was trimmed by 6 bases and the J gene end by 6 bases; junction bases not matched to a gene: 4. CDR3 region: CSAYGTSNEQFF. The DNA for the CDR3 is TGCAGTGCATACGGGACTAGCAATGAGCAGTTCTTC.

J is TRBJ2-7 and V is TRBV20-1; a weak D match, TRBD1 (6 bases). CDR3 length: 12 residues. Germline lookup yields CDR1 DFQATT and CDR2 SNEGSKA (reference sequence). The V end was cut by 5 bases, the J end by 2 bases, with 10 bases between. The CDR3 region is CSAFNRAYEQYF. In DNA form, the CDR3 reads TGCAGTGCTTTCAACAGGGCCTACGAGCAGTACTTC.

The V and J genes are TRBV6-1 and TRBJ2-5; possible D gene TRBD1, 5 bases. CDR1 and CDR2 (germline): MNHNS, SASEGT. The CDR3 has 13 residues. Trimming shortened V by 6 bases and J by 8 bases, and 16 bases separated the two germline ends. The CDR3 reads CASRGGHQATQYF. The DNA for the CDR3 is TGTGCCAGCAGGGGCGGACACCAGGCAACCCAGTACTTC.

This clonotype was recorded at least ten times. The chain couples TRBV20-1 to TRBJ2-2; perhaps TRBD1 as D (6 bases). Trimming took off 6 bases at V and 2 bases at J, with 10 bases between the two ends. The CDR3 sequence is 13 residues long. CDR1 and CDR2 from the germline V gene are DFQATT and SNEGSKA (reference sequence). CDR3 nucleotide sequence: TGCAGTGCAACGGGACAAAACACCGGGGAGCTGTTTTTT. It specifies CSATGQNTGELFF.

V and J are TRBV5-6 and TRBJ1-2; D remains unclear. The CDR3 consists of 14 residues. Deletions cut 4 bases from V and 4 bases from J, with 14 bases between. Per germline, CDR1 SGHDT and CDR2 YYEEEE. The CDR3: CASSTTQVLYGYTF. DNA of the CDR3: TGTGCCAGCAGCACCACTCAGGTCCTCTATGGCTACACCTTC. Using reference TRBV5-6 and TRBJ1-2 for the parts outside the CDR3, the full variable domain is DAGVTQSPTHLIKTRGQQVTLRCSPKSGHDTVSWYQQALGQGPQFIFQYYEEEERQRGNFPDRFSGHQFPNYSSELNVNALLLGDSALYLCASSTTQVLYGYTFGSGTRLTVV.

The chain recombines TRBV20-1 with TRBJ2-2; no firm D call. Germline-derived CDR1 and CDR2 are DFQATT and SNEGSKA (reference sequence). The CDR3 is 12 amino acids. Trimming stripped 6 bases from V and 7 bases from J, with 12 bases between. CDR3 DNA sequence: TGCAGTGCCGGTCCCACGGGCGGGGAGCTGTTTTTT. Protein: CSAGPTGGELFF.

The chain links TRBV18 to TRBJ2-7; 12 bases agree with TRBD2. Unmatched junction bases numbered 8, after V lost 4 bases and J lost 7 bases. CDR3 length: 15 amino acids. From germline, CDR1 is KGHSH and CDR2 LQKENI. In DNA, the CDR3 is TGTGCCAGCTCACAGGCTAGCGGGAGGGCCGTTGAGCAGTACTTC. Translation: CASSQASGRAVEQYF.

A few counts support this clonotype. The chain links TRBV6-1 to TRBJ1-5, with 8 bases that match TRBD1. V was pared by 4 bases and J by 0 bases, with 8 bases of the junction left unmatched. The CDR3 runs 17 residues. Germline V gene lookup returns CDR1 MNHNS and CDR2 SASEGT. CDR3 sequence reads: CASSGYTGGPSNQPQHF. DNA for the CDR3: TGTGCCAGCAGTGGATACACAGGGGGACCTAGCAATCAGCCCCAGCATTTT.

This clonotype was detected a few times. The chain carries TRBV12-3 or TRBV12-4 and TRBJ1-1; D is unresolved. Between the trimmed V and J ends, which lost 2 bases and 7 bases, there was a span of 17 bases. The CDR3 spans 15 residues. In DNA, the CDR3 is TGTGCCAGCAGTTTATTGCCCCCACCTCAGAGTGAAGCTTTCTTT. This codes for CASSLLPPPQSEAFF.

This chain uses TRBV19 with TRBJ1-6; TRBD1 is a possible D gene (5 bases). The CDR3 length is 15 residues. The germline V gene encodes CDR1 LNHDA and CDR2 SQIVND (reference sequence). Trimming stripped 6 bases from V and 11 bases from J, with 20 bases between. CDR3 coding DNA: TGTGCCAGTAGGTCCCGGGACCCAAGGGGCCCACCCCTCCACTTT. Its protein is CASRSRDPRGPPLHF.